This paragraph covers one TCR beta chain sequence. Its specificity is unknown. Each PCR contained spiked synthetic TR CDR3 controls spanning every V-J pairing. Only in-frame clones appear in the TCRdb table, and some are missing; sequencing was by immunoSEQ multiplex PCR. The table includes 30,000 to 35,000 clones, more than 75% detected once. V shed 6 bases and J 6 bases; nucleotides not matched to a gene: 11. There are 14 residues in the CDR3. In germline, CDR1 is SGHAT, CDR2 FQNNGV. The data derive from a study of multiple sclerosis patients with progressive multifocal leukoencephalopathy. Study-wide results and limits: Findings may reflect JC virus infection or just general immunocompromise.

Time point meaning: time of PML onset. PML was confirmed by JC virus DNA in cerebrospinal fluid. Natalizumab-treated patients developed PML between roughly 15 and 60 months into natalizumab therapy. This specimen was PBMCs, taken from a patient treated with natalizumab. This sequence originates from a human donor with progressive multifocal leukoencephalopathy. The chain links TRBV11-2 to TRBJ2-7; TRBD2 matches 7 bases. The CDR3 coding sequence is TGTGCCAGCAGACACCCGGGGGGAGCCACCGAGCAGTACTTC. Translating it yields CASRHPGGATEQYF. The whole variable domain, filled in from reference TRBV11-2 and TRBJ2-7, reads EAGVAQSPRYKIIEKRQSVAFWCNPISGHATLYWYQQILGQGPKLLIQFQNNGVVDDSQLPKDRFSAERLKGVDSTLKIQPAKLEDSAVYLCASRHPGGATEQYFGPGTRLTVT.